Listed here are 17 T cell receptor beta chains from one sample, sequenced in a study of T cell changes during pregnancy in multiple sclerosis. TCRdb keeps only in-frame clones here, not all; method: immunoSEQ multiplex PCR. The repertoire holds approximately 50,000 clones, with around nine tenths as singletons. The sequences come from CD4+ T cells from peripheral blood mononuclear cells, collected after pregnancy. The receptors stem from a female donor with multiple sclerosis, enrolled in a pregnancy study.

The chain combines TRBV9 with TRBJ2-7, with TRBD1 identical over 8 bases. The CDR3 is 16 residues long. With 4 bases clipped from V and 2 bases from J, the junction kept 11 bases outside the gene matches. Germline V CDR1 and CDR2: SGDLS, YYNGEE. The CDR3: CASSPSIKTGAYEQYF. CDR3 DNA sequence: TGTGCCAGCAGCCCATCAATCAAGACAGGGGCCTACGAGCAGTACTTC. Filled out from reference TRBV9 and TRBJ2-7, the complete variable domain reads DSGVTQTPKHLITATGQRVTLRCSPRSGDLSVYWYQQSLDQGLQFLIQYYNGEERAKGNILERFSAQQFPDLHSELNLSSLELGDSALYFCASSPSIKTGAYEQYFGPGTRLTVT.

The chain combines TRBV30 with TRBJ2-1; 11 bases align to TRBD2. CDR3 size: 14 residues. The J segment lost 7 bases and the V segment lost 5 bases, leaving 7 bases of the junction unmatched. Germline assignment: CDR1 GTSNPN and CDR2 SVGIG (reference sequence). Here the CDR3 DNA reads TGTGCCTGGGAGACTAGCGGGATAGGTAATGAGCAGTTCTTC. As protein: CAWETSGIGNEQFF.

The chain combines TRBV7-9 with TRBJ1-5, with 12 bases lining up with TRBD1. Trimming removed 3 bases from V and 0 bases from J; junction bases left unmatched: 6. The germline gives CDR1 SEHNR, CDR2 FQNEAQ (reference sequence). The CDR3 contains 18 residues. CDR3 nucleotides: TGTGCCAGCAGCTTCGGGACAGGGGGCCGTTATAGCAATCAGCCCCAGCATTTT. Amino acid sequence: CASSFGTGGRYSNQPQHF.

The rearrangement uses TRBV4-2 and TRBJ1-2; 9 positions agree with TRBD1. After removal of 4 bases from V and 6 bases from J, the junction contained 9 bases not matched to a gene. The CDR3 totals 15 residues. Germline loops: CDR1 LGHNA, CDR2 YNFKEQ. The CDR3 DNA reads TGTGCCAGCAGCCCTCAACCTACAGGGGGCAATGGCTACACCTTC. Protein product: CASSPQPTGGNGYTF.

In nucleotides, the CDR3 is TGTGCCAGCAGTTGGGGAGGGACTGAAGCTTTCTTT. Encoded protein: CASSWGGTEAFF. The chain has TRBV27 and TRBJ1-1; D is unclear. Germline values: CDR1 MNHEY, CDR2 SMNVEV (reference sequence). V was shortened by 4 bases and J by 5 bases, with 8 bases between the two germline ends. CDR3 length: 12 residues.

This clone was recorded a few times. V usage is TRBV18 and J usage is TRBJ1-4; D unresolved. V gave up 2 bases and J gave up 8 bases, with 6 bases separating them. The CDR3 loop spans 12 amino acids. Germline V gives CDR1 KGHSH, CDR2 LQKENI. The CDR3, as DNA: TGTGCCAGCTCACCAGGGAGGGAAAAACTGTTTTTT. Its translation: CASSPGREKLFF.

The DNA for the CDR3 is TGCGCCAGCAGCATTAATACAGATACGCAGTATTTT. Residues: CASSINTDTQYF. The rearrangement joins TRBV5-1 to TRBJ2-3; D unresolved. CDR1 and CDR2 from the germline V gene are SGHRS and YFSETQ. The CDR3 has 12 residues. V was trimmed by 4 bases and J by 3 bases, leaving 6 bases between them.

The chain employs TRBV5-1 and TRBJ2-7; 7 nucleotides match TRBD1. V was clipped by 2 bases and J by 3 bases; unmatched bases: 23. Germline V gives CDR1 SGHRS, CDR2 YFSETQ. This CDR3 is 20 amino acids long. The CDR3 DNA is TGCGCCAGCAGCTTCTACCTATCCCCAAACCAGGGGGTTCCTCTCTACGAGCAGTACTTC. Residues: CASSFYLSPNQGVPLYEQYF.

The chain has TRBV5-1 and TRBJ2-7, with D tentatively TRBD1 (6 bases). CDR3 length: 15 amino acids. V lost 1 base and J 2 bases, leaving 13 bases between the germline ends. Germline V lookup: CDR1 SGHRS, CDR2 YFSETQ. CDR3 in DNA: TGCGCCAGCAGCTTGCAGGGGCTCAGGCCCTACGAGCAGTACTTC. It is translated as CASSLQGLRPYEQYF.

The V gene is TRBV7-2, the J gene TRBJ1-1; D remains unclear. The germline V and J ends were trimmed by 2 bases and 5 bases, with 12 bases remaining between them. The germline V gene has CDR1 SGHTA and CDR2 FQGNSA. This CDR3 is 14 amino acids long. The DNA for the CDR3 is TGTGCCAGCAGCTTACAAAGTCTAGTAACTGAAGCTTTCTTT. Protein product: CASSLQSLVTEAFF. Full variable domain (remainder filled in from reference TRBV7-2 and TRBJ1-1): GAGVSQSPSNKVTEKGKDVELRCDPISGHTALYWYRQSLGQGLEFLIYFQGNSAPDKSGLPSDRFSAERTGGSVSTLTIQRTQQEDSAVYLCASSLQSLVTEAFFGQGTRLTVV.

This clone was detected only once. J is TRBJ2-1 and V is TRBV27; 7 nucleotides align to TRBD2. This CDR3 has 16 residues. Germline V gene sequence: CDR1 MNHEY, CDR2 SMNVEV (reference sequence). Trimming cost V 5 bases and J 0 bases; bases outside gene matches: 7. CDR3 sequence: CASSPWGGTSYNEQFF. In nucleotides, the CDR3 is TGTGCCAGCAGTCCATGGGGGGGTACCTCCTACAATGAGCAGTTCTTC.

The rearrangement links TRBV19 to TRBJ1-5; 8 positions match TRBD1. Unmatched junction bases numbered 9, after V lost 7 bases and J lost 1 base. From germline, CDR1 is LNHDA and CDR2 SQIVND (reference sequence). The CDR3 has 16 amino acids. CDR3 sequence (DNA): TGTGCCAGTACCACTCGACAGGGGAAAAGCAATCAGCCCCAGCATTTT. Protein sequence: CASTTRQGKSNQPQHF.

V and J are TRBV27 and TRBJ2-7; tentative D call: TRBD2 (6 bases). In germline, CDR1 is MNHEY, CDR2 SMNVEV (reference sequence). V lost 3 bases and J 3 bases, leaving 18 bases between the germline ends. There are 16 residues in the CDR3. The CDR3 spells CASSFAGLKGLYEQYF. Here the CDR3 DNA reads TGTGCCAGCAGTTTTGCCGGACTAAAAGGACTCTACGAGCAGTACTTC.

J is TRBJ1-2 and V is TRBV5-8, with 8 bases fitting TRBD1. V lost 4 bases and J lost 4; bases outside the gene matches: 6. CDR3 length equals 14 residues. Germline CDR1 and CDR2: SGHTS and YDEGEE. CDR3 loop: CASSKTGAFYGYTF. The CDR3 bases are TGTGCCAGCAGCAAGACAGGGGCTTTCTATGGCTACACCTTC.

The chain recombines TRBV28 with TRBJ1-2; D remains unclear. Trimming took 6 bases from V and 7 from J, leaving 12 bases between them. In germline, CDR1 is MDHEN, CDR2 SYDVKM. This CDR3 comprises 12 residues. The DNA of the CDR3 is TGTGCCAGCAGATTGAAGCCCGGTGGCTACACCTTC. The encoded protein is CASRLKPGGYTF.

The chain has TRBV19 and TRBJ2-7; TRBD1 is a possible D gene (6 bases). The V and J ends lost 5 bases and 7 bases respectively, with 24 bases between them. The CDR3 sequence is 16 residues long. Germline CDR1 LNHDA, CDR2 SQIVND (reference sequence). CDR3 in amino acids: CASSSRVGTSVGEQYF. CDR3 sequence (DNA): TGTGCCAGTAGTTCCCGGGTCGGGACATCGGTCGGGGAGCAGTACTTC.

The chain carries TRBV6-6 and TRBJ2-5; 11 bases match TRBD2. Trimming removed 6 bases from V and 3 bases from J; junction bases left unmatched: 6. This CDR3 region has 15 residues. Germline-derived CDR1 and CDR2 are MNHNY and SVGAGI (reference sequence). CDR3 in amino acids: CASSRGTSGKETQYF. The CDR3 nucleotides are TGTGCCAGCAGCCGAGGGACTAGCGGTAAAGAGACCCAGTACTTC.